This TCR beta chain stems from a study of blood T cell repertoires in COVID-19. Generated by immunoSEQ multiplex PCR, the TCRdb table keeps only in-frame clones and is missing some. Altogether roughly 40,000 clones are present, approximately 80% being singletons, with the ten largest covering over 15%. Germline V gene sequence: CDR1 SGHTA, CDR2 FQGNSA. The CDR3 runs to 15 residues. Trimming shortened V by 5 bases and J by 4 bases, and 17 bases separated the two germline ends. This receptor was taken from a man aged 70-80 years with acute or convalescent COVID-19. V gene TRBV7-2 combines with J gene TRBJ1-1; D may be TRBD1 (5 bases). Sequences were obtained from peripheral blood. The CDR3 region is CASSEPLGRGTEAFF. The CDR3, as DNA: TGTGCCAGCAGCGAACCTTTGGGGCGCGGCACTGAAGCTTTCTTT.